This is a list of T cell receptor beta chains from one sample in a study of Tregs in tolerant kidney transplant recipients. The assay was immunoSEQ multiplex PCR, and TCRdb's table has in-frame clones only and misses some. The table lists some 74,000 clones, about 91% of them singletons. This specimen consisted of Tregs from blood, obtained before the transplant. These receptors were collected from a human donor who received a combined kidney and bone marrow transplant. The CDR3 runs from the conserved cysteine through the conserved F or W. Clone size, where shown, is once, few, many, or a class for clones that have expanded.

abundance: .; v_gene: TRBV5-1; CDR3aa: CASSPDDRPHYGYTF
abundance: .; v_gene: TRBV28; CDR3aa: CASSSGSGRPGEQYF
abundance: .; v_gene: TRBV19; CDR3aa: CASSIGRGAVTEAFF
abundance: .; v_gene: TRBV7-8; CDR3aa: CASSLAGQAYEQYF
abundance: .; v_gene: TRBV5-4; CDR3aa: CANRLAGGSVYEQYF
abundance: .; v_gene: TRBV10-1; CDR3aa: CASSDSGRGPDTQYF
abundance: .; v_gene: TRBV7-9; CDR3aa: CASSLGENREAFF
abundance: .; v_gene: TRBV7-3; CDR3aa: CASSPTGTDTQYF
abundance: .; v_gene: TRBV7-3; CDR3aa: CASSLGGLGNNEQFF
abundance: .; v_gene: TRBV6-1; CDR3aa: CASKLAELTDTQYF
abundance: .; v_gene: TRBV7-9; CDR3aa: CASSAAGTVSYEQYF
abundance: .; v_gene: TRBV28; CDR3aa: CASRGTGSYEQYF
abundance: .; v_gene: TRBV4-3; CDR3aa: CASSQATGTRTEAFF
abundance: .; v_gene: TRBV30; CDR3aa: CAWSRENEQFF
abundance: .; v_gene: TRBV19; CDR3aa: CASSILGNEQFF
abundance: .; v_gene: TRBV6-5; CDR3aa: CASSYAAGNTIYF
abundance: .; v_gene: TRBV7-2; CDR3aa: CASSPSTDNEQFF
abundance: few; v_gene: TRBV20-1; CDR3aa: CSAKADTQYF
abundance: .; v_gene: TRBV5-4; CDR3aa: CASNFRGGETQYF
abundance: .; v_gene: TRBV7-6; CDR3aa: CASSQLAGPYNEQFF
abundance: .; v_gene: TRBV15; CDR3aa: CATRRGGQGRETQYF
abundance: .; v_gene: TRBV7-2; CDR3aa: CASTLGRPLGTDTQYF
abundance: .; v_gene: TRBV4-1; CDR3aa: CASSPKRERDTGELFF
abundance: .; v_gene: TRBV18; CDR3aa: CASSPWTGETEAFF
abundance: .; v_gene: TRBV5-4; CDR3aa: CASSKTTSSNEQFF
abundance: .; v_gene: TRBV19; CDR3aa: CASSWDRSNTEAFF
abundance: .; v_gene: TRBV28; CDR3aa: CASNRGRNTGFF
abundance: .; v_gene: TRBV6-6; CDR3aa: CASSPKSFFTYEQYF
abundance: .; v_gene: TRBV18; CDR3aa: CASSPNLGTGGTEAFF
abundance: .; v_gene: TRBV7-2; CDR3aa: CASSRDRQQYF